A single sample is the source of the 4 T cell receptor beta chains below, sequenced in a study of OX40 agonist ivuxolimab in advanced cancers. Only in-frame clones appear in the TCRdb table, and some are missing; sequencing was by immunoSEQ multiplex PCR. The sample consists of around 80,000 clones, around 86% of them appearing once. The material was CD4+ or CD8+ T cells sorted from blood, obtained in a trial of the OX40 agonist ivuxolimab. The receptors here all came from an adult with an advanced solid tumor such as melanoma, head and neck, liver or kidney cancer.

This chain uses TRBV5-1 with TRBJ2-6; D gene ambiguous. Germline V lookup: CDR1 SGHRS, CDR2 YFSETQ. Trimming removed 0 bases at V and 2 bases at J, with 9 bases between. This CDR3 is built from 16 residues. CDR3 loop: CASSLAPGPGANVLTF. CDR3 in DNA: TGCGCCAGCAGCTTGGCCCCTGGGCCTGGGGCCAACGTCCTGACTTTC. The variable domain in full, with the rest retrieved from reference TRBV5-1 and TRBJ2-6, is KAGVTQTPRYLIKTRGQQVTLSCSPISGHRSVSWYQQTPGQGLQFLFEYFSETQRNKGNFPGRFSGRQFSNSRSEMNVSTLELGDSALYLCASSLAPGPGANVLTFGAGSRLTVL.

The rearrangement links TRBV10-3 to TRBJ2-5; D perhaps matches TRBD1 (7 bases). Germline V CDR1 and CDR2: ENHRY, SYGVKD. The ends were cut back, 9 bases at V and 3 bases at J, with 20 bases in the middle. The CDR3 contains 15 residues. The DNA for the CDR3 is TGTGCCATTATGGGCGCGGGGACAGCAAAAGAGACCCAGTACTTC. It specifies CAIMGAGTAKETQYF.

CDR3 nucleotides: TGCAGCGTTGGCCAGGGGGCCTATGGCTACACCTTC. Translation: CSVGQGAYGYTF. The chain links TRBV29-1 to TRBJ1-2; 8 nucleotides match TRBD1. The CDR3 loop spans 12 amino acids. The germline CDR1 and CDR2 sequences are SQVTM and ANQGSEA. The ends lost 4 bases at V and 4 bases at J; junction bases unmatched: 2.

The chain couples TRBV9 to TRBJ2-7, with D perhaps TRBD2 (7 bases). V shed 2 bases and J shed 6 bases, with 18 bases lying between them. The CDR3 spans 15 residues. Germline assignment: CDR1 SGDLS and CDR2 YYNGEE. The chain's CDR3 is CASSVGGYRDREQYF. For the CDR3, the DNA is TGTGCCAGCAGCGTGGGAGGGTACAGGGACCGCGAGCAGTACTTC.